One sample yielded the 18 T cell receptor beta chains listed below, sequenced in a study of cytomegalovirus exposure and HLA in healthy donors. Primers included in the PCR were 60 Vbeta and 13 Jbeta primers. The repertoire was sequenced with immunoSEQ multiplex PCR; TCRdb's copy has only in-frame clones and lacks some. The top ten clones hold roughly 2.5% of a sample with over 200,000 clones, around four fifths of them seen once. Material: PBMCs. These receptors all come from an older woman in good health and CMV-seropositive.

This clone was detected a few times. J is TRBJ2-7 and V is TRBV11-2, with D unresolved. CDR1 and CDR2 from the germline V gene are SGHAT and FQNNGV. The V end lost 2 bases, the J end lost 4 bases, and 6 bases lay between the germline ends. The CDR3 runs 12 residues. CDR3 loop: CASSLIQYEQYF. CDR3 DNA: TGTGCCAGCAGCTTAATTCAGTACGAGCAGTACTTC.

This clone was seen a handful of times. The V gene is TRBV7-2, the J gene TRBJ1-4, with a weak D call TRBD1 (6 bases). Trimming left V 5 bases short and J 8 bases short, with 15 bases between. The CDR3 spans 14 residues. Germline V gene lookup returns CDR1 SGHTA and CDR2 FQGNSA. CDR3 nucleotide sequence: TGTGCCAGCAGCGCGAGACAGGATTCCGAAAAACTGTTTTTT. This translates into CASSARQDSEKLFF.

The chain joins TRBV5-1 to TRBJ2-5; 10 bases are shared with TRBD2. CDR1 and CDR2 from the germline V gene are SGHRS and YFSETQ. The ends lost 4 bases at V and 2 bases at J; junction bases unmatched: 17. The CDR3 totals 19 residues. CDR3 amino acids: CASSAWTSGRIFTQETQYF. Here the CDR3 DNA reads TGCGCCAGCAGCGCGTGGACTAGCGGACGTATATTTACGCAAGAGACCCAGTACTTC.

The chain links TRBV27 to TRBJ2-1, with TRBD1 identical over 7 bases. There are 15 residues in the CDR3. Trimming removed 5 bases from V and 2 bases from J; junction bases left unmatched: 6. Germline loops: CDR1 MNHEY, CDR2 SMNVEV (reference sequence). CDR3 sequence: CASSVQGEAYNEQFF. CDR3 nucleotide sequence: TGTGCCAGCAGTGTCCAGGGGGAAGCCTACAATGAGCAGTTCTTC.

The chain couples TRBV9 to TRBJ1-6, with D unclear. Trimming pared 1 base from V and 9 bases from J, leaving 11 bases between. The germline CDR1 and CDR2 sequences are SGDLS and YYNGEE. This CDR3 region has 14 residues. For the CDR3, the DNA is TGTGCCAGCAGCGTATCCGGAACGGGTTCACCCCTCCACTTT. Amino acids: CASSVSGTGSPLHF.

V is TRBV30 and J is TRBJ1-2; 11 bases align to TRBD1. J gave up 8 bases and V 8 bases, and 10 bases lay outside the gene matches. Germline V gene data show CDR1 as GTSNPN and CDR2 as SVGIG (reference sequence). The CDR3 loop spans 13 amino acids. CDR3 sequence reads: CAGIGTGGFGYTF. In DNA form, the CDR3 reads TGTGCCGGTATTGGGACAGGGGGTTTCGGCTACACCTTC. Full variable domain (rest looked up from reference TRBV30 and TRBJ1-2): SQTIHQWPATLVQPVGSPLSLECTVEGTSNPNLYWYRQAAGRGLQLLFYSVGIGQISSEVPQNLSASRPQDRQFILSSKKLLLSDSGFYLCAGIGTGGFGYTFGSGTRLTVV.

J is TRBJ1-1 and V is TRBV28; the match to TRBD1 covers 8 bases. The CDR3 runs to 15 residues. With V trimmed by 5 bases and J by 4 bases, 9 bases remained unmatched. Germline-derived CDR1 and CDR2 are MDHEN and SYDVKM. The CDR3 nucleotides read TGTGCCAGCAGTCCGGGGGCAGGGGGCCTCACTGAAGCTTTCTTT. Encoded protein: CASSPGAGGLTEAFF.

V and J are TRBV15 and TRBJ2-7; 7 nucleotides match TRBD2. Germline V lookup: CDR1 LNHNV, CDR2 YYDKDF (reference sequence). The CDR3 length is 17 residues. V trimming: 5 bases; J trimming: 1 base; junction bases outside the gene matches: 14. CDR3 loop: CATSASRGWGGSYEQYF. The CDR3 region has the DNA TGTGCCACCAGCGCGTCTAGAGGTTGGGGGGGATCCTACGAGCAGTACTTC. The full variable domain, rest sourced from reference TRBV15 and TRBJ2-7, is DAMVIQNPRYQVTQFGKPVTLSCSQTLNHNVMYWYQQKSSQAPKLLFHYYDKDFNNEADTPDNFQSRRPNTSFCFLDIRSPGLGDTAMYLCATSASRGWGGSYEQYFGPGTRLTVT.

This chain joins TRBV6-1 and TRBJ1-5; D remains ambiguous. Germline values: CDR1 MNHNS, CDR2 SASEGT. Trimming stripped 3 bases from V and 4 bases from J, with 13 bases between. The CDR3 sequence is 15 residues long. The CDR3 region is CASSEASEGNQPQHF. The CDR3 coding sequence is TGTGCCAGCAGTGAGGCGTCCGAGGGAAATCAGCCCCAGCATTTT.

This chain joins TRBV18 and TRBJ1-5, with 8 bases aligning to TRBD1. V trimming: 6 bases; J trimming: 4 bases; junction bases outside the gene matches: 8. This CDR3 has 15 residues. Germline-derived CDR1 and CDR2 are KGHSH and LQKENI. In nucleotides, the CDR3 is TGTGCCAGCTCCCCGCGGACAGGGACAAATCAGCCCCAGCATTTT. Its protein is CASSPRTGTNQPQHF. Filled out from reference TRBV18 and TRBJ1-5, the complete variable domain reads NAGVMQNPRHLVRRRGQEARLRCSPMKGHSHVYWYRQLPEEGLKFMVYLQKENIIDESGMPKERFSAEFPKEGPSILRIQQVVRGDSAAYFCASSPRTGTNQPQHFGDGTRLSIL.

The chain couples TRBV19 to TRBJ2-7; D gene ambiguous. Deletions cut 2 bases from V and 4 bases from J, with 18 bases between. Germline V CDR1 and CDR2: LNHDA, SQIVND (reference sequence). The CDR3 contains 16 residues. CDR3 sequence reads: CASSIRADITSYEQYF. The CDR3 nucleotides read TGTGCCAGTAGTATAAGAGCTGATATTACCTCGTACGAGCAGTACTTC.

The chain carries TRBV19 and TRBJ1-2; 7 nucleotides agree with TRBD1. Trimming cost V 7 bases and J 4 bases; bases outside gene matches: 9. Germline loops: CDR1 LNHDA, CDR2 SQIVND (reference sequence). This CDR3 spans 14 amino acids. CDR3 in amino acids: CASNSFDRAYGYTF. Written as DNA, the CDR3 is TGTGCCAGTAACTCATTCGACAGGGCCTATGGCTACACCTTC.

The chain recombines TRBV7-3 with TRBJ1-1, with D possibly being TRBD1 (6 bases). The CDR3 extends over 13 amino acids. The ends were cut back, 5 bases at V and 7 bases at J, with 14 bases in the middle. The germline V gene has CDR1 SGHTA and CDR2 FQGTGA. CDR3 nucleotide sequence: TGTGCCAGCAGCAGAGACAGGAACCGTGAAGCTTTCTTT. It yields the protein CASSRDRNREAFF.

This chain joins TRBV29-1 and TRBJ2-3; 9 bases align to TRBD2. Per germline, CDR1 SQVTM and CDR2 ANQGSEA. After removal of 4 bases from V and 0 bases from J, the junction contained 8 bases not matched to a gene. The CDR3 covers 16 residues. The CDR3 region has the DNA TGCAGCGTTGCCCCATGGACTAGCGCAAGCACAGATACGCAGTATTTT. Protein sequence: CSVAPWTSASTDTQYF.

J is TRBJ2-5 and V is TRBV9; D not resolved. Germline V gene sequence: CDR1 SGDLS, CDR2 YYNGEE. V was clipped by 2 bases and J by 4 bases, with 12 bases between them. The CDR3 runs 14 residues. This chain's CDR3 is CASSVLPNPETQYF. The CDR3 bases are TGTGCCAGCAGCGTCCTACCCAACCCAGAGACCCAGTACTTC.

The chain employs TRBV10-2 and TRBJ2-7; D is unresolved. V was trimmed by 2 bases and J by 3 bases, leaving 8 bases between them. Per the germline V gene, CDR1 is WSHSY and CDR2 is SAAADI. The CDR3 contains 13 residues. The DNA for the CDR3 is TGCGCCAGCAGTGAGCAAGAGATCTACGAGCAGTACTTC. This encodes CASSEQEIYEQYF.

The J gene is TRBJ2-6, the V gene TRBV7-7; 8 bases are a match to TRBD1. V was pared by 4 bases and J by 0 bases, with 5 bases of the junction left unmatched. The germline V gene encodes CDR1 SSHAT and CDR2 FNYEAQ (reference sequence). The CDR3 is 17 amino acids. The CDR3 spells CASSSGTGNSGANVLTF. The CDR3 nucleotides are TGTGCCAGCAGCTCCGGGACAGGAAACTCTGGGGCCAACGTCCTGACTTTC.

The V gene is TRBV10-3, the J gene TRBJ2-2, with 8 bases aligning to TRBD1. This CDR3 is built from 14 residues. The V and J ends lost 6 bases and 6 bases, in that order; junction bases with no gene match: 6. The V gene's germline CDR1 is ENHRY and CDR2 SYGVKD. The CDR3 loop reads CAIRGQGSAGELFF. The DNA of the CDR3 is TGTGCCATCAGAGGACAGGGCAGCGCCGGGGAGCTGTTTTTT.